Listed here are 18 T cell receptor beta chains from one sample, sequenced in a study of T-cell memory formation after mild COVID-19. From the 5' RACE reads, TCRdb called clonotypes with MiXCR, one entry per CDR3 protein. The data contain some 340,000 distinct CDR3 sequences, 10% to 15% of them singletons. The specimen was PBMCs or a T cell subset sorted from them (not recorded which). These receptors all come from a man aged 18 to 30 who had mild COVID-19 (a few samples of this study predate the infection). Cell type and time point are not known.

The gene calls are TRBV10-3 and TRBJ2-7; D remains ambiguous. Deletions cut 0 bases from V and 6 bases from J, with 12 bases between. Germline V gene lookup returns CDR1 ENHRY and CDR2 SYGVKD. The CDR3 covers 14 residues. The CDR3 coding sequence is TGTGCCATCAGTGAGTCAGGATTTTCGGGCGAGCAGTACGTC. Translation: CAISESGFSGEQYV.

This clonotype has just a few counts. The chain employs TRBV4-2 and TRBJ1-6; maybe TRBD1 (5 bases). Deletions cut 4 bases from V and 6 bases from J, with 13 bases between. There are 15 residues in the CDR3. Germline V gene data show CDR1 as LGHNA and CDR2 as YNFKEQ. The CDR3 sequence: CASSLGGGSNSPLHF. CDR3 coding DNA: TGTGCCAGCAGCCTCGGGGGGGGAAGTAATTCACCCCTCCACTTT.

The CDR3 bases are TGTGCCAGCAGTTTAGTGGTCGGCAACACTGAAGCTTTCTTT. Protein sequence: CASSLVVGNTEAFF. The rearrangement links TRBV27 to TRBJ1-1; D is undetermined. The germline V and J ends were trimmed by 2 bases and 2 bases, with 9 bases remaining between them. The CDR3 sequence is 14 residues long. The germline V gene has CDR1 MNHEY and CDR2 SMNVEV (reference sequence).

This clonotype appeared many times. The chain couples TRBV6-5 to TRBJ2-5, with D tentatively TRBD2 (7 bases). There are 15 residues in the CDR3. Germline CDR1 MNHEY, CDR2 SVGAGI. V lost 0 bases and J 3 bases, leaving 11 bases between the germline ends. CDR3 sequence: CASSYSRGTKETQYF. CDR3 nucleotide sequence: TGTGCCAGCAGTTACTCGAGGGGGACTAAAGAGACCCAGTACTTC.

The chain links TRBV4-2 to TRBJ2-3; perhaps TRBD2 as D (6 bases). V gave up 4 bases and J gave up 2 bases, with 19 bases separating them. There are 17 residues in the CDR3. Germline V gene data show CDR1 as LGHNA and CDR2 as YNFKEQ. CDR3 nucleotide sequence: TGTGCCAGCAGCCGGGGAGTAGCGGAGTCTTTCACAGATACGCAGTATTTT. This gives the protein CASSRGVAESFTDTQYF.

The chain is built from TRBV20-1 and TRBJ2-1; 8 bases line up with TRBD2. V trimming: 4 bases; J trimming: 4 bases; junction bases outside the gene matches: 9. The germline CDR1 and CDR2 sequences are DFQATT and SNEGSKA (reference sequence). CDR3 length: 15 residues. The CDR3 region has the DNA TGCAGTGCTACCCCACGGGGGGGGGCATACAATGAGCAGTTCTTC. Its translation is CSATPRGGAYNEQFF.

Ten or more counts support this clonotype. The J gene is TRBJ1-1, the V gene TRBV6-6; D unclear. CDR3 length equals 11 residues. Germline CDR1 reads MNHNY; CDR2 reads SVGAGI (reference sequence). Trimming cost V 5 bases and J 8 bases, with 9 bases left between them. The CDR3 DNA reads as TGTGCCAGCAGTCTAGGAAGGGAAGCTTTCTTT. It translates to CASSLGREAFF.

This chain links TRBV7-9 with TRBJ2-1; 9 bases agree with TRBD1. CDR1 is SEHNR and CDR2 is FQNEAQ in the germline V gene (reference sequence). The junction had 13 bases not matched to a gene; V was cut back by 7 bases and J by 9 bases. The CDR3 is 15 amino acids. DNA for the CDR3: TGTGCCAGCATATCGACAGGGGGAACCCACACTGAGCAGTTCTTC. Translated, it gives CASISTGGTHTEQFF. The entire variable domain, with the rest obtained from reference TRBV7-9 and TRBJ2-1, is as follows: DTGVSQNPRHKITKRGQNVTFRCDPISEHNRLYWYRQTLGQGPEFLTYFQNEAQLEKSRLLSDRFSAERPKGSFSTLEIQRTEQGDSAMYLCASISTGGTHTEQFFGPGTRLTVL.

V and J are TRBV9 and TRBJ1-5, with D tentatively TRBD1 (5 bases). This CDR3 region has 14 residues. From germline, CDR1 is SGDLS and CDR2 YYNGEE. V lost 3 bases and J 10 bases, leaving 17 bases between the germline ends. CDR3 in amino acids: CASSARDGPLPQHF. The DNA for the CDR3 is TGTGCCAGCAGCGCGCGGGACGGCCCCTTACCCCAGCATTTT.

The chain uses TRBV5-1 and TRBJ2-2, with TRBD1 matching over 9 bases. The CDR3 has 14 amino acids. Germline assignment: CDR1 SGHRS and CDR2 YFSETQ. With 6 bases clipped from V and 7 bases from J, the junction kept 7 bases outside the gene matches. CDR3 residues: CASTKDRGIGELFF. CDR3 nucleotides: TGCGCCAGCACCAAGGACAGGGGAATCGGGGAGCTGTTTTTT.

V gene TRBV4-1 combines with J gene TRBJ2-7; a possible D gene is TRBD2 (6 bases). Germline assignment: CDR1 MGHRA and CDR2 YSYEKL. V dropped 0 bases and J dropped 3 bases, with 12 bases sitting between them. The CDR3 extends over 15 amino acids. This CDR3 is CASSQDSLGGYEQYF. The CDR3 DNA reads TGCGCCAGCAGCCAAGATTCGTTGGGGGGCTACGAGCAGTACTTC.

The rearrangement uses TRBV5-1 and TRBJ1-3; weak D call: TRBD1 (6 bases). V was shortened by 2 bases and J by 4 bases, with 10 bases between the two germline ends. Germline V gene lookup returns CDR1 SGHRS and CDR2 YFSETQ. CDR3 size: 14 residues. The CDR3 nucleotides read TGCGCCAGCAGCTTATCAGGGGAAGGAAACACCATATATTTT. Protein product: CASSLSGEGNTIYF.

The chain is built from TRBV20-1 and TRBJ2-3; D may match TRBD1 or TRBD2 (5 bases each). The CDR3 covers 15 residues. Trimming took 6 bases from V and 2 from J, leaving 18 bases between them. Germline loops: CDR1 DFQATT, CDR2 SNEGSKA (reference sequence). The CDR3, as DNA: TGCAGTGCCGCTACCCCCGGGGACGTCACAGATACGCAGTATTTT. As protein: CSAATPGDVTDTQYF.

This clonotype was observed a few times. The V call is TRBV19, the J call TRBJ2-4; D perhaps matches TRBD2 (6 bases). Germline V lookup: CDR1 LNHDA, CDR2 SQIVND (reference sequence). The V end lost 3 bases, the J end lost 3 bases, and 12 bases lay between the germline ends. CDR3 size: 15 residues. CDR3 coding DNA: TGTGCCAGTAGTATGCGGCCGGGACTCAAAAACATTCAGTACTTC. Encoded protein: CASSMRPGLKNIQYF.

This clonotype was found a few times. The rearrangement joins TRBV10-1 to TRBJ2-1; D may correspond to TRBD1 or TRBD2 (7 bases each). Trimming shortened V by 0 bases and J by 5 bases, and 14 bases separated the two germline ends. Germline values: CDR1 WNHNN, CDR2 SYGVQD (reference sequence). There are 16 residues in the CDR3. The CDR3 spells CASSESRGGGHNEQFF. The CDR3, as DNA: TGCGCCAGCAGTGAGTCCCGGGGAGGGGGCCACAATGAGCAGTTCTTC.

This clonotype was observed a handful of times. The chain couples TRBV10-3 to TRBJ1-1; D gene ambiguous. There are 16 residues in the CDR3. CDR1 and CDR2 (germline): ENHRY, SYGVKD. Trimming removed 6 bases from V and 1 base from J, with 18 bases in between. CDR3 sequence: CAIRSREEAGNTEAFF. The CDR3 nucleotides are TGTGCCATCAGATCGAGGGAGGAGGCCGGGAACACTGAAGCTTTCTTT.

This clonotype was recorded a few times. The chain recombines TRBV5-1 with TRBJ1-1; D may be TRBD1 (5 bases). Germline CDR1 is SGHRS and CDR2 is YFSETQ. The CDR3 contains 14 residues. The V and J ends lost 5 bases and 1 base respectively, with 12 bases between them. The CDR3, as DNA: TGCGCCAGCAGGGCGACAGTCGAGAACACTGAAGCTTTCTTT. This encodes CASRATVENTEAFF.

V gene TRBV4-1 combines with J gene TRBJ2-7, with TRBD1 matching 8 bases. The CDR3 runs to 16 residues. The V gene end was trimmed by 3 bases and the J gene end by 7 bases; junction bases not matched to a gene: 14. Germline V gene lookup returns CDR1 MGHRA and CDR2 YSYEKL. CDR3 sequence: CASSHPSRGLFGEQYF. In DNA form, the CDR3 reads TGCGCCAGCAGCCACCCTTCCAGGGGGCTGTTTGGGGAGCAGTACTTC.